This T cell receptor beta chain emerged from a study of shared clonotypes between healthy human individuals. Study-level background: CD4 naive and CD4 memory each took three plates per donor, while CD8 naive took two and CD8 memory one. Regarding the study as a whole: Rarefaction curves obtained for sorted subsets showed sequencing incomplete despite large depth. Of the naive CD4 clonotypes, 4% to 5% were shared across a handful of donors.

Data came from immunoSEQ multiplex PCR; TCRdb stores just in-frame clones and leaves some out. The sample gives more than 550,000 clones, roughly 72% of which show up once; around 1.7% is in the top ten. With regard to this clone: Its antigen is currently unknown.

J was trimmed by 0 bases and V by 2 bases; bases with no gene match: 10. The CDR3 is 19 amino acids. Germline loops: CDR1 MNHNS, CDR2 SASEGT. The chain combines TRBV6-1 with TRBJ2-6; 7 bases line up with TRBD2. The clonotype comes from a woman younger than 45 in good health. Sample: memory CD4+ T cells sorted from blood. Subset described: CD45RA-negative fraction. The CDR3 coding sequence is TGTGCCAGCAGTGAAACCTGGGCTAGCGGTAGCTCTGGGGCCAACGTCCTGACTTTC. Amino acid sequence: CASSETWASGSSGANVLTF.